A single sample is the source of the 25 T cell receptor beta chains below, sequenced in a study of cytomegalovirus exposure and HLA in healthy donors. Vbeta (60) and Jbeta (13) primers were used in the PCR. Assay: immunoSEQ multiplex PCR; the TCRdb copy retains only in-frame clones and omits some. The repertoire holds some 150,000 clones, around nine tenths seen once, with 5.2% in the top ten. Sample: PBMCs. Receptors originate from a woman aged 25-40 years in good health and CMV-seronegative.

Concerning this clone itself: One end of the junction fails to match germline, which may point to a read error. V usage is TRBV7-9 and J usage is TRBJ2-7; 8 bases agree with TRBD1. Germline loops: CDR1 SEHNR, CDR2 FQNEAQ (reference sequence). This CDR3 region has 15 residues. CDR3 DNA sequence: TGTTCCAGCAGCTTCCAACTGACAGGGGACTACGAGCAGTACTTC. Encoded protein: CSSSFQLTGDYEQYF. The entire variable domain, with the rest obtained from reference TRBV7-9 and TRBJ2-7, is as follows: DTGVSQNPRHKITKRGQNVTFRCDPISEHNRLYWYRQTLGQGPEFLTYFQNEAQLEKSRLLSDRFSAERPKGSFSTLEIQRTEQGDSAMYLCSSSFQLTGDYEQYFGPGTRLTVT.

The chain couples TRBV4-2 to TRBJ2-7; the D gene is possibly TRBD1 (5 bases). The CDR3 is made up of 16 amino acids. V was trimmed by 0 bases and J by 7 bases, leaving 19 bases between them. Germline V gene data show CDR1 as LGHNA and CDR2 as YNFKEQ. The CDR3 bases are TGTGCCAGCAGCCAAGATAGACAGCTTGACATACGAGAGCAGTACTTC. Amino acid sequence: CASSQDRQLDIREQYF.

V is TRBV28 and J is TRBJ2-3, with 10 bases matching TRBD1. Germline V gene lookup returns CDR1 MDHEN and CDR2 SYDVKM. The CDR3 loop spans 14 amino acids. The ends lost 7 bases at V and 6 bases at J; junction bases unmatched: 7. The CDR3 DNA reads TGTGCCAGCATTACGGGACAGGGGTACGATACGCAGTATTTT. Amino acid sequence: CASITGQGYDTQYF.

CDR3 coding DNA: TGCAGTGCTAGGGAGGACGAGCAGTTCTTC. Encoded protein: CSAREDEQFF. The rearrangement links TRBV20-1 to TRBJ2-1; TRBD2 is a possible D gene (5 bases). V lost 3 bases, J lost 10 bases, and 7 bases lay in between. The germline CDR1 and CDR2 sequences are DFQATT and SNEGSKA (reference sequence). The CDR3 is 10 residues long.

This chain links TRBV7-2 with TRBJ2-2; TRBD2 agrees at 8 bases. Germline-derived CDR1 and CDR2 are SGHTA and FQGNSA. V shed 4 bases and J 0 bases; nucleotides not matched to a gene: 7. CDR3 length: 17 residues. CDR3 in DNA: TGTGCCAGCAGCTCCCCCCGACTAGCGACGAACACCGGGGAGCTGTTTTTT. It codes for CASSSPRLATNTGELFF.

The chain links TRBV7-9 to TRBJ2-3, with D tentatively TRBD2 (7 bases). Trimming stripped 0 bases from V and 2 bases from J, with 12 bases between. Germline-derived CDR1 and CDR2 are SEHNR and FQNEAQ (reference sequence). The CDR3 sequence is 16 residues long. The CDR3 DNA follows: TGTGCCAGCAGCTTAGCTAGGGGGGGGCTCACAGATACGCAGTATTTT. Residues: CASSLARGGLTDTQYF.

J is TRBJ2-7 and V is TRBV6-5; 7 bases match TRBD2. Losses at the gene ends were 3 bases for V and 6 bases for J; bases not matched to a gene: 8. Germline CDR1 and CDR2: MNHEY and SVGAGI. This CDR3 contains 14 residues. CDR3 DNA: TGTGCCAGCAGTTATGGGACTACCTCCAGCGAGCAGTACTTC. As protein: CASSYGTTSSEQYF.

This sequence joins TRBV7-8 and TRBJ2-5, with D possibly matching TRBD2 (6 bases). V dropped 1 base and J dropped 4 bases, with 10 bases sitting between them. The CDR3 length is 14 residues. CDR1 is SGHVS and CDR2 is FQNEAQ in the germline V gene. This CDR3 reads CASSLGPGAETQYF. CDR3 bases: TGTGCCAGCAGCTTAGGTCCGGGAGCAGAGACCCAGTACTTC.

The chain is built from TRBV29-1 and TRBJ1-1; 7 bases map to TRBD1. V lost 5 bases, J lost 2 bases, and 2 bases stayed unmatched. The CDR3 spans 12 residues. CDR1 and CDR2 (germline): SQVTM, ANQGSEA. CDR3 sequence reads: CSVNRGNTEAFF. The CDR3 DNA reads as TGCAGCGTTAACAGGGGTAACACTGAAGCTTTCTTT. Looking up the rest from reference TRBV29-1 and TRBJ1-1 gives the full variable domain: SAVISQKPSRDICQRGTSLTIQCQVDSQVTMMFWYRQQPGQSLTLIATANQGSEATYESGFVIDKFPISRPNLTFSTLTVSNMSPEDSSIYLCSVNRGNTEAFFGQGTRLTVV.

This rearrangement joins TRBV6-5 to TRBJ1-6; D is possibly TRBD1 (6 bases). The CDR3 consists of 14 residues. Trimming took off 5 bases at V and 4 bases at J, with 9 bases between the two ends. Germline-derived CDR1 and CDR2 are MNHEY and SVGAGI. CDR3 protein: CASSERGYNSPLHF. Written as DNA, the CDR3 is TGTGCCAGCAGTGAAAGGGGGTATAATTCACCCCTCCACTTT.

CDR3 in DNA: TGTGCCAGCAGTTTCGCCGGCCTAGATGAAAAACTGTTTTTT. It specifies CASSFAGLDEKLFF. V usage is TRBV28 and J usage is TRBJ1-4; D ambiguous. CDR3 length: 14 residues. Germline V gene lookup returns CDR1 MDHEN and CDR2 SYDVKM. Trimming cost V 3 bases and J 6 bases, with 11 bases left between them.

V is TRBV6-1 and J is TRBJ1-6, with 12 bases fitting TRBD1. The J segment lost 8 bases and the V segment lost 4 bases, leaving 6 bases of the junction unmatched. Looked up from germline, CDR1 is MNHNS and CDR2 is SASEGT. This CDR3 region has 16 residues. CDR3 DNA sequence: TGTGCCAGCAGTGCTGGGACAGGGGGCATTTATTCACCCCTCCACTTT. Its protein product is CASSAGTGGIYSPLHF.

The chain is built from TRBV9 and TRBJ2-1; D remains ambiguous. The V and J ends lost 4 bases and 6 bases respectively, with 11 bases between them. The CDR3 spans 13 residues. The V gene's germline CDR1 is SGDLS and CDR2 YYNGEE. This CDR3 is CASSPPRGNEQFF. CDR3 DNA sequence: TGTGCCAGCAGCCCCCCTCGCGGCAATGAGCAGTTCTTC.

The rearrangement uses TRBV28 and TRBJ1-1; 8 bases fit TRBD1. V shed 2 bases, J shed 0 bases, and the junction held 8 bases outside the gene matches. The CDR3 consists of 17 residues. Germline V lookup: CDR1 MDHEN, CDR2 SYDVKM. The CDR3 loop is CASSLPTPGQVNTEAFF. The CDR3 nucleotides read TGTGCCAGCAGTTTACCGACCCCGGGACAGGTGAACACTGAAGCTTTCTTT.

This clone has only a few counts. The V and J genes are TRBV5-4 and TRBJ2-7; TRBD1 aligns across 9 bases. The CDR3 is 13 residues long. The J segment lost 4 bases and the V segment lost 5 bases, leaving 4 bases of the junction unmatched. The germline CDR1 and CDR2 sequences are SGHNT and YYREEE (reference sequence). CDR3 sequence: CASRQGASYEQYF. The CDR3 coding sequence is TGTGCCAGCAGACAGGGGGCTAGTTACGAGCAGTACTTC.

This clone was found once. One end of the junction is discordant with germline, which a read error may explain. The chain couples TRBV7-9 to TRBJ2-6; D call uncertain. The CDR3 has 16 residues. Germline CDR1 and CDR2: SEHNR and FQNEAQ (reference sequence). The CDR3 DNA reads TGTTCCAGCAGCTTTGACCTGGGCACTGGGGCCAACGTCCTGACTTTC. Translating gives CSSSFDLGTGANVLTF.

This sequence joins TRBV5-6 and TRBJ2-1, with TRBD2 identical over 8 bases. V gave up 0 bases and J gave up 8 bases; unmatched junction bases: 4. CDR1 is SGHDT, CDR2 YYEEEE, per germline. CDR3 length equals 14 residues. The CDR3 coding sequence is TGTGCCAGCAGCTTGGCCGGGGGGGGCCATGAGCAGTTCTTC. It yields the protein CASSLAGGGHEQFF. Supplemented by reference TRBV5-6 and TRBJ2-1, the full variable domain reads DAGVTQSPTHLIKTRGQQVTLRCSPKSGHDTVSWYQQALGQGPQFIFQYYEEEERQRGNFPDRFSGHQFPNYSSELNVNALLLGDSALYLCASSLAGGGHEQFFGPGTRLTVL.

The V gene is TRBV4-3, the J gene TRBJ1-6, with 7 bases aligning to TRBD1. The CDR3 covers 14 residues. The trim removed 4 bases at V and 4 bases at J, leaving 1 base unmatched. Germline CDR1 LGHNA, CDR2 YSLEER. DNA for the CDR3: TGCGCCAGCAGCCCGGGACAGTATAATTCACCCCTCCACTTT. Translated, it gives CASSPGQYNSPLHF.

J is TRBJ1-1 and V is TRBV30, with 7 bases lining up with TRBD1. V was clipped by 7 bases and J by 0 bases; unmatched bases: 5. CDR3 length equals 13 residues. Germline V lookup: CDR1 GTSNPN, CDR2 SVGIG (reference sequence). Here the CDR3 reads CAFKGAMNTEAFF. In DNA, the CDR3 is TGTGCCTTCAAGGGGGCAATGAACACTGAAGCTTTCTTT.

The chain is built from TRBV7-2 and TRBJ2-3; the match to TRBD2 covers 9 bases. The germline V gene encodes CDR1 SGHTA and CDR2 FQGNSA. The CDR3 is 17 residues long. V shed 1 base and J 1 base; nucleotides not matched to a gene: 6. The CDR3 sequence: CASSLEAGGPGTDTQYF. CDR3 sequence (DNA): TGTGCCAGCAGCTTAGAGGCGGGGGGGCCGGGCACAGATACGCAGTATTTT.

This chain uses TRBV7-3 with TRBJ1-1; TRBD1 matches 7 bases. The CDR3 runs to 13 residues. With 2 bases clipped from V and 7 bases from J, the junction kept 4 bases outside the gene matches. Germline V CDR1 and CDR2: SGHTA, FQGTGA. The CDR3 loop is CASSLSQGNEAFF. The CDR3 DNA reads TGTGCCAGCAGCTTATCACAGGGGAATGAAGCTTTCTTT.

The gene calls are TRBV27 and TRBJ1-1; 9 bases align to TRBD1. The CDR3 spans 14 residues. Trimming took 6 bases from V and 1 from J; bases not matched to a gene: 3. Germline V gives CDR1 MNHEY, CDR2 SMNVEV (reference sequence). Here the CDR3 reads CASRKDRGNTEAFF. For the CDR3, the DNA is TGTGCCAGCAGAAAGGACAGGGGGAACACTGAAGCTTTCTTT.

The chain uses TRBV5-5 and TRBJ1-1; D might be TRBD1 (5 bases). Germline CDR1 reads SGHKS; CDR2 reads YYEKEE (reference sequence). This CDR3 spans 14 amino acids. Trimming cost V 4 bases and J 5 bases, with 15 bases left between them. This CDR3 reads CASSLRTGGTEAFF. For the CDR3, the DNA is TGTGCCAGCAGCCTGAGGACGGGGGGAACTGAAGCTTTCTTT. Full variable domain (rest looked up from reference TRBV5-5 and TRBJ1-1): DAGVTQSPTHLIKTRGQQVTLRCSPISGHKSVSWYQQVLGQGPQFIFQYYEKEERGRGNFPDRFSARQFPNYSSELNVNALLLGDSALYLCASSLRTGGTEAFFGQGTRLTVV.

The chain joins TRBV7-9 to TRBJ2-7, with D tentatively TRBD2 (5 bases). V dropped 6 bases and J dropped 0 bases, with 9 bases sitting between them. CDR3 length equals 13 residues. Germline V CDR1 and CDR2: SEHNR, FQNEAQ (reference sequence). CDR3 nucleotides: TGTGCCAGCAGACGGGGTCACTCCTACGAGCAGTACTTC. Translation gives CASRRGHSYEQYF.

The CDR3 nucleotides are TGCGCCAGCAGCTCGGGACTAGCGGGACTCCAAGAGACCCAGTACTTC. Residues: CASSSGLAGLQETQYF. The genes are TRBV5-1 and TRBJ2-5, with 13 nucleotides matching TRBD2. Germline V gene sequence: CDR1 SGHRS, CDR2 YFSETQ. V shed 3 bases, J shed 1 base, and the junction held 3 bases outside the gene matches. The CDR3 has 16 amino acids.